A selection of T cell receptor beta chains follows, all from one sample in a study of post-analysis software for immune sequencing data. In TCRdb, the PCR reads were re-called with MiXCR into one record per CDR3 protein. The repertoire has about 540,000 distinct CDR3 sequences, 30% to 40% of them found once; the top ten carry approximately 6%. Source material: blood. The receptors come from a girl aged 2 to 17 with multiple sclerosis. Both conserved end residues are part of each CDR3. The order of the fields is D gene, V gene, J gene, clone size, CDR3 DNA, CDR3 protein. The D gene is left open where the match is weak. Expanded clones get a size class; other rows say once, few or many, or leave the size out.

>.|TRBV20-1|TRBJ2-3|few
TGCAGTGCTACAAGACTAATTTTGACAGATACGCAGTATTTT
CSATRLILTDTQYF
>TRBD2|TRBV5-4|TRBJ2-7|.
TGTGCCAGCAGCTTCGGCCCGCTAGCGGAAGACGAGCAGTACTTC
CASSFGPLAEDEQYF
>TRBD2|TRBV7-6|TRBJ2-5|few
TGTGCCAGCAGCTTAGCGGCTAGCGGGGGGGCCGGAGAGACCCAGTACTTC
CASSLAASGGAGETQYF
>.|TRBV10-3|TRBJ2-1|once
TGTGCCATCGGGACACCGGCTGACAATGAGCAGTTCTTC
CAIGTPADNEQFF
>TRBD1|TRBV11-1|TRBJ2-3|.
TGTGCCAGCAGCCCTCAGGGGGCGAGTAGAGATACGCAGTATTTT
CASSPQGASRDTQYF
>TRBD1|TRBV29-1|TRBJ1-5|.
TGCAGCGTTCGACACCCGGGACAGGGTGGTTCTTATAGCAATCAGCCCCAGCATTTT
CSVRHPGQGGSYSNQPQHF
>.|TRBV14|TRBJ2-5|.
TGTGCCAGCAGCCAAGCAGGGGTCGAGACCCAGTACTTC
CASSQAGVETQYF
>TRBD1|TRBV15|TRBJ1-4|few
TGTGCCACCAGCAGAGATGTGGGACCCGGGACAGGTGAAAAACTGTTTTTT
CATSRDVGPGTGEKLFF
>TRBD1|TRBV7-2|TRBJ1-2|few
TGTGCCAGCAGCTTAGCTTGGGGACAGAACTATGGCTACACCTTC
CASSLAWGQNYGYTF
>.|TRBV29-1|TRBJ2-5|few
TGCAGCGTTGAAATAGGCGAAGAGACCCAGTACTTC
CSVEIGEETQYF
>.|TRBV27|TRBJ2-1|.
TGTGCCAGCAGTTTAACTCAAAGTTACAATGAGCAGTTCTTC
CASSLTQSYNEQFF
>.|TRBV5-1|TRBJ2-1|.
TGCGCCAGCAGCTTGTCTTCGGGGGCCGCGAGCTCCTACAATGAGCAGTTCTTC
CASSLSSGAASSYNEQFF
>TRBD2|TRBV5-1|TRBJ2-5|few
TGCGCCAGCAGCTTCGGTGGACTAGCAGCCCAAGAGACCCAGTACTTC
CASSFGGLAAQETQYF
>.|TRBV28|TRBJ1-5|.
TGTGCCAGCAGCCGAGGACTGGGCAATCAGCCCCAGCATTTT
CASSRGLGNQPQHF
>.|TRBV20-1|TRBJ2-5|.
TGCAGTGCTAGCGGGACAGAGACCCAGTACTTC
CSASGTETQYF
>TRBD2|TRBV5-1|TRBJ2-1|.
TGCGCCAGCAGCTTGGTCAGCGGGGGGCCGAGTGAGCAGTTCTTC
CASSLVSGGPSEQFF
>TRBD1|TRBV12-3/TRBV12-4|TRBJ2-3|.
TGTGCCGGCACCGTGGACAGGGGCACAGATACGCAGTATTTT
CAGTVDRGTDTQYF
>TRBD1|TRBV20-1|TRBJ2-1|few
TGCAGTGCGTCTCAACCCGGGACAGGGGTAACGGAGCAGTTCTTC
CSASQPGTGVTEQFF
>TRBD1|TRBV6-6|TRBJ1-1|.
TGTGCCAGCAGGCCCGGGACAGGGTCTGAAGCTTTCTTT
CASRPGTGSEAFF
>.|TRBV6-2/TRBV6-3|TRBJ2-7|.
TGTGCCAGCAGCCAGGGGGGGAGCTCCTACGAGCAGTACTTC
CASSQGGSSYEQYF
>.|TRBV5-1|TRBJ1-6|.
TGCGCCAGCAGCCTGGGGGGACACGATAATTCACCCCTCCACTTT
CASSLGGHDNSPLHF
>.|TRBV12-3/TRBV12-4|TRBJ2-3|few
TGTGCCAGCAGTTTCGAAAGCACAGATACGCAGTATTTT
CASSFESTDTQYF
>TRBD2|TRBV7-2|TRBJ2-3|.
TGTGCCAGCAGCTTAGCCCTAGCGGGGGGGCAGGCAGATACGCAGTATTTT
CASSLALAGGQADTQYF